These T cell receptor beta chains were read from a single sample in a study of OX40 agonist ivuxolimab in advanced cancers. Sequencing was performed with immunoSEQ multiplex PCR; in TCRdb, only in-frame clones are kept and a portion is missing. The table records about 73,000 clones, around nine tenths of them present only once. The input for sequencing was CD4+ or CD8+ T cells sorted from blood, taken in a trial of the OX40 agonist ivuxolimab. These receptors all stem from an adult with an advanced solid tumor such as melanoma, head and neck, liver or kidney cancer. Both conserved end residues are part of each CDR3. A D gene is named only where the DNA matches it firmly. For some rows the clone size is stated as once, few or many, or as a class when expanded; others skip it.

cdr3_nt	cdr3_aa	d_call	cdr3_length	clone_size	j_call	v_call
TGTGCCAGCAGCCGACTAAGGGGAGATTATGGCTACACCTTC	CASSRLRGDYGYTF	.	14	once	TRBJ1-2	TRBV7-2
TGTGCCAGCCTGCCGGGACAGGGCTTCTACGAGCAGTACTTC	CASLPGQGFYEQYF	TRBD1	14	once	TRBJ2-7	TRBV28
TGCAGCGCTACGAAAATGGCGACCTACAATGAGCAGTTCTTC	CSATKMATYNEQFF	.	14	.	TRBJ2-1	TRBV29-1
TGTGCCAGCAGCTCCTGGGACAGGGACCAAGAGACCCAGTACTTC	CASSSWDRDQETQYF	TRBD1	15	.	TRBJ2-5	TRBV9
TGTGCCAGCAGGTGGGACGGTACTTCCTACGAGCAGTACTTC	CASRWDGTSYEQYF	.	14	few	TRBJ2-7	TRBV7-9
TGTGCCAGTAGTACCTACAGCCAGCAGCCCCAGCATTTT	CASSTYSQQPQHF	.	13	.	TRBJ1-5	TRBV19
TGTGCCAGCAGCGAGACTAGCGGGCGCTCCTACGAGCAGTACTTC	CASSETSGRSYEQYF	TRBD2	15	.	TRBJ2-7	TRBV5-4
TGCGCCAGCAGCTTGTTGGGCGGACCCTACGAGCAGTACTTC	CASSLLGGPYEQYF	.	14	.	TRBJ2-7	TRBV5-1
TGTGCCTGGAGTCTTCCGGGACGGTCAAGTTCACCCCTCCACTTT	CAWSLPGRSSSPLHF	.	15	.	TRBJ1-6	TRBV30
TGTGCCAGCAGCGTCGATCGGGGGAGTCAGGGGTTCTTC	CASSVDRGSQGFF	.	13	.	TRBJ2-1	TRBV9
TGTGCCAGCAGCACCTATACAGATACGCAGTATTTT	CASSTYTDTQYF	.	12	.	TRBJ2-3	TRBV7-2
TGTGCCATTAGCGGGAGGGCGAACACCGGGGAGCTGTTTTTT	CAISGRANTGELFF	TRBD2	14	few	TRBJ2-2	TRBV2
TGTGCCAGCAGTTTAAGGAACTATGGCTACACCTTC	CASSLRNYGYTF	.	12	.	TRBJ1-2	TRBV28
TGCGCCAGTTCCCCGGACAGGGCCCGCAATGAGCAGTTCTTC	CASSPDRARNEQFF	TRBD1	14	.	TRBJ2-1	TRBV5-1
TGTGCCAGCATGAGCCTAGCGGTCTACGAGCAGTACTTC	CASMSLAVYEQYF	TRBD2	13	.	TRBJ2-7	TRBV6-1
TGTGCCAGTAGTTCAGGCCGGACTAATGAAAAACTGTTTTTT	CASSSGRTNEKLFF	.	14	.	TRBJ1-4	TRBV19
TGTGCCAGCAGGGGAGCCGGGACACAGAACACTGAAGCTTTCTTT	CASRGAGTQNTEAFF	.	15	.	TRBJ1-1	TRBV27
TGCGCCAGCAGCAGGGAGGCCGGACAGGATTTCAAGGATACGCAGTATTTT	CASSREAGQDFKDTQYF	.	17	.	TRBJ2-3	TRBV5-1
TGTGCCAGCTCCCCCGGGGACAGGGTGCGAACTGAAGCTTTCTTT	CASSPGDRVRTEAFF	TRBD1	15	.	TRBJ1-1	TRBV18
TGTGCCAGCAGCTTACGAGGAGTCGGGGGACAAGCCCGCAATCAGCCCCAGCATTTT	CASSLRGVGGQARNQPQHF	.	19	.	TRBJ1-5	TRBV7-2
TGTGCCAGCTCCCCCCTTAGTGAGACCCAGTACTTC	CASSPLSETQYF	.	12	.	TRBJ2-5	TRBV18
TGTGCCAGCAGCTTGGGTAGTGCAGGCTGGAATGGTTTCTTT	CASSLGSAGWNGFF	.	14	.	TRBJ1-1	TRBV5-6
TGTGCCTGGAGTGTGGGGAGGGTTTTGTTCTTC	CAWSVGRVLFF	TRBD2	11	once	TRBJ2-1	TRBV30
TGTGCCAGCAGCTTCGAATCCGGGACCCTCACATTCAGATACGAGCAGTACTTC	CASSFESGTLTFRYEQYF	.	18	.	TRBJ2-7	TRBV5-6
TGCAGCGCCACCCCGCGACAGGGTGGTGCAGATACGCAGTATTTT	CSATPRQGGADTQYF	TRBD1	15	.	TRBJ2-3	TRBV29-1
TGCAGCGTTGAACTCGGACAGGGCTCTTCGGACACCGGGGAGCTGTTTTTT	CSVELGQGSSDTGELFF	TRBD1	17	.	TRBJ2-2	TRBV29-1
TGTGCCAGCAGCCCCCGAAACACCCCTAACAATGAGCAGTTCTTC	CASSPRNTPNNEQFF	.	15	.	TRBJ2-1	TRBV27
TGTGCCAGCTCACCAGGAAGGGGGTTTGGAAACACCATATATTTT	CASSPGRGFGNTIYF	.	15	.	TRBJ1-3	TRBV18